Below, 22 T cell receptor beta chains from the same sample are listed, as sequenced in a study of OX40 agonist ivuxolimab in advanced cancers. Generated by immunoSEQ multiplex PCR, the TCRdb table keeps only in-frame clones and is missing some. The sample lists tens of thousands of clones, about 90% seen once, with approximately 11% in the top ten. Sequenced material: CD4+ or CD8+ T cells sorted from blood, taken in a trial of the OX40 agonist ivuxolimab. The origin of the receptors is an adult with an advanced solid tumor such as melanoma, head and neck, liver or kidney cancer.

This chain uses TRBV4-1 with TRBJ2-3, with D possibly being TRBD1 or TRBD2 (5 bases each). The ends were cut back, 3 bases at V and 3 bases at J, with 10 bases in the middle. CDR1 is MGHRA, CDR2 YSYEKL, per germline. The CDR3 totals 14 residues. The CDR3 protein is CASSQAGSTDTQYF. The CDR3 bases are TGCGCCAGCAGCCAGGCAGGGAGTACAGATACGCAGTATTTT.

The chain employs TRBV6-1 and TRBJ1-4; maybe TRBD1 (6 bases). Deletions cut 7 bases from V and 5 bases from J, with 17 bases between. The CDR3 is made up of 15 amino acids. Germline CDR1 and CDR2: MNHNS and SASEGT. CDR3 sequence reads: CASTHRVDRNEKLFF. The CDR3 coding sequence is TGTGCCAGCACTCACCGAGTCGACAGGAATGAAAAACTGTTTTTT.

The CDR3: CASTMLALKTGELFF. CDR3 DNA sequence: TGTGCCAGCACTATGCTGGCGTTAAAGACCGGGGAGCTGTTTTTT. The chain uses TRBV27 and TRBJ2-2; D is unresolved. CDR1 and CDR2 (germline): MNHEY, SMNVEV (reference sequence). The CDR3 has 15 amino acids. V shed 7 bases and J shed 5 bases, with 17 bases lying between them.

This sequence joins TRBV27 and TRBJ1-2, with unresolved D. CDR3 length equals 14 residues. With 0 bases removed from V and 7 bases from J, the gap between germline ends came to 12 bases. The germline gives CDR1 MNHEY, CDR2 SMNVEV (reference sequence). The CDR3 DNA is TGTGCCAGCAGTTTATCGATCCGAAAAGGTGGCTACACCTTC. Protein product: CASSLSIRKGGYTF.

The rearrangement uses TRBV7-9 and TRBJ2-5, with D possibly being TRBD2 (6 bases). Gene TRBJ2-7 matches the end of the DNA better, so the J call may be wrong. Germline V gene data show CDR1 as SEHNR and CDR2 as FQNEAQ (reference sequence). The CDR3 is 16 residues long. DNA for the CDR3: TGTGCCAGCAGCCCCCCGCGGGACCTTAGCTCCTACGAGCAGTACTTC. Amino acid sequence: CASSPPRDLSSYEQYF.

This chain joins TRBV5-1 and TRBJ2-1; 9 bases fit TRBD2. V gave up 2 bases and J gave up 1 base; unmatched junction bases: 10. Per the germline V gene, CDR1 is SGHRS and CDR2 is YFSETQ. CDR3 size: 18 residues. As DNA, the CDR3 is TGCGCCAGCAGCTTTCTAGCGGGATCCGGAGAGTCCTACAATGAGCAGTTCTTC. Protein: CASSFLAGSGESYNEQFF.

The chain combines TRBV29-1 with TRBJ2-2; D unresolved. The ends were cut back, 0 bases at V and 0 bases at J, with 8 bases in the middle. The CDR3 contains 15 residues. Germline V lookup: CDR1 SQVTM, CDR2 ANQGSEA. CDR3 loop: CSVEDRSTNTGELFF. The CDR3 bases are TGCAGCGTTGAAGATAGATCGACGAACACCGGGGAGCTGTTTTTT.

The chain combines TRBV9 with TRBJ2-2; D unresolved. There are 16 residues in the CDR3. Germline V gene sequence: CDR1 SGDLS, CDR2 YYNGEE. Deletions cut 0 bases from V and 3 bases from J, with 12 bases between. CDR3 sequence: CASSVGPGSDTGELFF. In DNA form, the CDR3 reads TGTGCCAGCAGCGTAGGCCCAGGATCGGACACCGGGGAGCTGTTTTTT.

The chain couples TRBV7-9 to TRBJ2-7; no definite D call. CDR3 size: 14 residues. V was trimmed by 2 bases and J by 5 bases, leaving 13 bases between them. Looked up from germline, CDR1 is SEHNR and CDR2 is FQNEAQ (reference sequence). The CDR3 reads CASSLWGSEDEQYF. The CDR3 bases are TGTGCCAGCAGCTTATGGGGAAGCGAGGACGAGCAGTACTTC.

This sequence joins TRBV6-6 and TRBJ2-5, with no clear D. Germline V gives CDR1 MNHNY, CDR2 SVGAGI (reference sequence). The CDR3 is 13 residues long. The germline V and J ends were trimmed by 3 bases and 3 bases, with 8 bases remaining between them. CDR3 loop: CASSYWVEETQYF. DNA of the CDR3: TGTGCCAGCAGTTATTGGGTTGAAGAGACCCAGTACTTC.

A single count supports this clone. V usage is TRBV7-9 and J usage is TRBJ1-3, with TRBD1 matching over 9 bases. The CDR3 is 15 amino acids. V lost 2 bases to trimming and J lost 9 bases; unmatched junction nucleotides: 8. Germline V gene data show CDR1 as SEHNR and CDR2 as FQNEAQ (reference sequence). CDR3 amino acids: CASSLWDRARRTIYF. Here the CDR3 DNA reads TGTGCCAGCAGCTTATGGGACAGGGCAAGGCGCACCATATATTTT.

With regard to this clone: Other nucleotide sequences from this sample produce the same CDR3. The chain recombines TRBV2 with TRBJ2-1; 8 bases are a match to TRBD2. V was clipped by 6 bases and J by 7 bases; unmatched bases: 2. The CDR3 has 12 residues. From germline, CDR1 is SNHLY and CDR2 FYNNEI. The CDR3 loop is CASSGGGNEQFF. In DNA, the CDR3 is TGTGCCAGCAGCGGCGGGGGGAATGAGCAGTTCTTC.

V usage is TRBV6-1 and J usage is TRBJ2-1; D remains ambiguous. V was shortened by 2 bases and J by 10 bases, with 6 bases between the two germline ends. Per the germline V gene, CDR1 is MNHNS and CDR2 is SASEGT. There are 11 residues in the CDR3. Here the CDR3 reads CASSELSEQFF. The CDR3 region has the DNA TGTGCCAGCAGTGAACTTTCCGAGCAGTTCTTC.

The genes are TRBV6-1 and TRBJ1-3; D uncertain. This CDR3 has 15 residues. CDR1 MNHNS and CDR2 SASEGT come from the germline V gene. V was cut by 1 base and J by 1 base, with 8 bases left in between. This chain's CDR3 is CASSEGPGSGNTIYF. CDR3 DNA: TGTGCCAGCAGTGAAGGGCCGGGTTCTGGAAACACCATATATTTT.

The chain uses TRBV5-1 and TRBJ2-7, with a tentative D call TRBD2 (5 bases). The germline V gene encodes CDR1 SGHRS and CDR2 YFSETQ. The CDR3 is 13 amino acids. V was pared by 0 bases and J by 3 bases, with 7 bases between. The CDR3 DNA follows: TGCGCCAGCAGCTTGGCCGGGAACTACGAGCAGTACTTC. Its translation is CASSLAGNYEQYF.

The CDR3 bases are TGTGCCAGCGCCCGCTCGGATGAAAAACTGTTTTTT. Translation gives CASARSDEKLFF. V usage is TRBV9 and J usage is TRBJ1-4; D is unclear. Germline-derived CDR1 and CDR2 are SGDLS and YYNGEE. With 7 bases removed from V and 6 bases from J, the gap between germline ends came to 10 bases. This CDR3 spans 12 amino acids.

The chain links TRBV28 to TRBJ2-5, with TRBD2 matching over 7 bases. The CDR3 is made up of 13 amino acids. Looked up from germline, CDR1 is MDHEN and CDR2 is SYDVKM. The trim removed 7 bases at V and 5 bases at J, leaving 7 bases unmatched. CDR3 sequence: CASIIEGGETQYF. Written as DNA, the CDR3 is TGTGCCAGCATTATTGAGGGAGGGGAGACCCAGTACTTC.

This rearrangement joins TRBV2 to TRBJ2-3, with a possible D match to TRBD2 (5 bases). This CDR3 is built from 15 residues. Germline V CDR1 and CDR2: SNHLY, FYNNEI. CDR3 amino acids: CAKQHYTRSGDTQYF. The DNA for the CDR3 is TGTGCTAAGCAGCACTACACTAGGTCGGGAGATACGCAGTATTTT.

The chain carries TRBV27 and TRBJ2-5, with TRBD1 matching over 9 bases. CDR3 size: 12 residues. Germline lookup yields CDR1 MNHEY and CDR2 SMNVEV (reference sequence). The junction had 2 bases not matched to a gene; V was cut back by 3 bases and J by 9 bases. The CDR3 loop reads CASSFGTGPQYF. The CDR3 coding sequence is TGTGCCAGCAGTTTTGGGACAGGGCCCCAGTACTTC.

The rearrangement links TRBV27 to TRBJ2-7; no clear D gene. The germline V gene has CDR1 MNHEY and CDR2 SMNVEV (reference sequence). The CDR3 runs 15 residues. Trimming took 0 bases from V and 0 from J, leaving 9 bases between them. The chain's CDR3 is CASSLSVSSSYEQYF. CDR3 DNA sequence: TGTGCCAGCAGTTTATCGGTCTCAAGCTCCTACGAGCAGTACTTC.

About this clone itself: The same CDR3 can be traced to other DNA sequences in this sample. The chain combines TRBV5-1 with TRBJ2-2, with TRBD2 matching 10 bases. The CDR3 is 13 residues long. Trimming took 5 bases from V and 5 from J; bases not matched to a gene: 0. The germline V gene has CDR1 SGHRS and CDR2 YFSETQ. CDR3 bases: TGCGCCAGCAGACTAGCGGGAACCGGGGAGCTGTTTTTT. The encoded protein is CASRLAGTGELFF.

The V gene is TRBV9, the J gene TRBJ2-7; TRBD2 agrees at 7 bases. V gave up 7 bases and J gave up 5 bases; unmatched junction bases: 12. Germline V gene data show CDR1 as SGDLS and CDR2 as YYNGEE. This CDR3 comprises 14 residues. CDR3 sequence reads: CASGPSGRLDEQYF. The DNA of the CDR3 is TGTGCCAGCGGTCCCTCCGGGAGGCTCGACGAGCAGTACTTC.